This record concerns one T cell receptor (beta chain) sequence. This clone was recorded once. Its binding antigen is unknown. No per-base quality is available; no much larger clone lies one base away. Participants in the prospective study were aged about 18 to 100 years, lived in 24 United States geographic areas, and enrolled through a virtual design. To assign participants to cohorts, the prospective study relied on clinical history that participants themselves reported in a screening survey and a study questionnaire. For ImmuneRACE Cohort 3, a participant was defined as recovered based on two consecutive negative NP/OP PCR tests, clearance by a healthcare professional, or resolution of symptoms. Mobile phlebotomists in the prospective study collected whole blood, serum and a nasopharyngeal or oropharyngeal swab from every participant. Over a roughly 2-month period, participants in the prospective study had the option of providing additional blood draws and questionnaires. Before DNA extraction, prospective study blood samples were shipped either frozen or at room temperature.

This entry belongs to a study of blood T cell repertoires in COVID-19 (dated by TCRdb to between 2020 and 2021). At the level of the whole study: Samples covering the acute and convalescent phases of COVID-19 were provided by collaborators in the United States, Italy and Spain. The prospective study material was composed of cDNA or gDNA derived from T cells, B-cell-depleted T cells, or PBMCs. Deeply sampled blood TCRbeta repertoires from subjects exposed to, actively infected with, or recovered from COVID-19 were included in the dataset. The repertoires were released in a freely available public database intended as a resource for research on the immune response to SARS-CoV-2. Samples were obtained from the ongoing ImmuneRACE study (first 160 participants) and from over 1,000 subjects provided by 6 global collaborators. Sample metadata almost always included a de-identified subject ID, COVID-19 status, age in years and sex. Where available, HLA class I and class II types were obtained from metadata supplied by the sample provider rather than from assay-based typing. Broad study findings and their caveats: The amount of clinical and demographic metadata varied by source and participant and was provided uncurated.

TCRbeta CDR3 regions were amplified from genomic DNA using the immunoSEQ Assay, a bias-controlled multiplex PCR. Under the source paper's analysis protocol: Within the assay, amplification of reference gene primers was used to estimate how many nucleated cells each sample contained. To quantify the absolute abundance of each unique TCRbeta CDR3 rearrangement, sequence reads were collapsed and filtered. For each sample, productive Simpson clonality was calculated as the square root of Simpson's diversity index over productive rearrangements. The table comes from immuneACCESS by way of TCRdb, which keeps in-frame sequences with V and J called. Part of the clones is missing from these tables; in studies checked, under half for an unresolved V gene and the rest for unknown reasons. From that table come the V and J calls and clone size; the DNA was used to work out D and trimming. For this sample there are 250,000 to 400,000 clones; around 90% appear just once. Approximately 5.5% of the sample rests with the top ten.

V and J lose 7 bases and 0 bases, and a span of 13 bases separates them. The CDR3 holds 14 amino acids from the cysteine to the phenylalanine. Only the CDR3 part of the read is kept: 42 bases, read in frame from the first base. The germline V gene encodes CDR1 MNHEY and CDR2 SVGAGI. Recombination joined TRBV6-5 with TRBJ2-7; TRBD2 is a weak D gene call, 5 bases matching. The TCR comes from a man in his 60s who had recovered from COVID-19. The sequencing input was PBMCs or T cells enriched from blood (not recorded which). The CDR3 reads as follows: CASNGGPNSYEQYF. The sequenced DNA is TGTGCCAGCAACGGCGGGCCTAACTCCTACGAGCAGTACTTC.